The present entry profiles one T cell receptor beta chain with its context. The antigen is unknown. Some clones are missing from TCRdb's copy, which holds only in-frame ones; the method was immunoSEQ multiplex PCR. The repertoire holds some 580,000 clones, almost 97% seen once, with around 0.058% in the top ten. The data are from a study of shared clonotypes between healthy human individuals. At the level of the study: Sampling drew on donors who were a couple of women and three men aged 18 to 49.

Investigators divided CD4+ cells into CD45RA+ naive and CD45RA-negative memory subsets. Notes on the study in general: Few donors restricted represented genetic and exposure-history diversity. Clonotype sharing among the donors was expected to vary with sequencing depth.

The TCR sequence derives from a woman aged 25 to 39 in good health. The sample was naive CD4+ T cells sorted from blood. Subset specified: CD45RA+ positively selected.

CDR3 DNA: TGTGCCAGCAGTCGCCTCGACAGGGGAGGGGAGCAGTACTTC. It is translated as CASSRLDRGGEQYF. This rearrangement joins TRBV27 to TRBJ2-7, with a tentative D call TRBD1 (8 bases). This CDR3 is 14 amino acids long. V lost 5 bases and J 7 bases, leaving 18 bases between the germline ends. Per germline, CDR1 MNHEY and CDR2 SMNVEV (reference sequence).